This record concerns one TCR beta chain sequence. Per-sample PBMC isolation yielded at least 6.5 million cells. The data derive from a study of blood T cells in healthy people across ages. The CDR3 is 12 amino acids. V lost 4 bases, J lost 7 bases, and 11 bases lay in between. Sample-barcoded 5' priming and a J-beta primer mix drove a second PCR of about 6 to 12 cycles. Every cDNA molecule bore a tag from a template-switch adaptor containing 12 random nucleotides. TCRdb reprocessed the 5' RACE reads with MiXCR, giving one entry per CDR3 protein. The sample carries around 990,000 distinct CDR3 sequences, 20% to 25% recorded once. The same sample was also used in a study of T cells of mothers and their children. That report adds: There were over 9 million TCR beta CDR3 reads from each mother and a few million from each child.

J is TRBJ2-7 and V is TRBV12-3 or TRBV12-4; D uncertain. This receptor was taken from a girl aged 2 to 9 in good health. Sequencing was performed on blood. CDR3 nucleotide sequence: TGTGCCAGCAGTTACACCACTCGGGAGCAGTACTTC. Its protein is CASSYTTREQYF.